These 23 T cell receptor beta chains were sequenced from one sample in a study of shared clonotypes between healthy human individuals. Positively selected for CCR7, the CD45RO-negative cells used as naive CD8 cells excluded terminally differentiated effector memory CD45RA+ cells. Measured with immunoSEQ multiplex PCR; TCRdb has only the in-frame clones, and not every one. The sample lists some 740,000 clones; nearly 95% were seen once. The sequenced material came from naive CD8+ T cells sorted from blood. Source of these receptors: a man aged 25 to 45 in good health.

The chain links TRBV5-6 to TRBJ2-1; D unresolved. The V gene's germline CDR1 is SGHDT and CDR2 YYEEEE. This CDR3 has 13 amino acids. V was pared by 7 bases and J by 5 bases, with 13 bases between. In nucleotides, the CDR3 is TGTGCCAGCTCCCGATCCCCAAACAATGAGCAGTTCTTC. Translating gives CASSRSPNNEQFF. Using reference TRBV5-6 and TRBJ2-1 for the parts outside the CDR3, the full variable domain is DAGVTQSPTHLIKTRGQQVTLRCSPKSGHDTVSWYQQALGQGPQFIFQYYEEEERQRGNFPDRFSGHQFPNYSSELNVNALLLGDSALYLCASSRSPNNEQFFGPGTRLTVL.

The chain couples TRBV4-2 to TRBJ2-1, with D unclear. This CDR3 is built from 16 residues. Trimming stripped 1 base from V and 4 bases from J, with 14 bases between. CDR1 and CDR2 (germline): LGHNA, YNFKEQ. CDR3 nucleotide sequence: TGTGCCAGCAGCCAAGGACTCACGCTCCTATACAATGAGCAGTTCTTC. Translated: CASSQGLTLLYNEQFF.

The sample holds one count of this clone. This chain uses TRBV5-1 with TRBJ1-2; 9 bases are shared with TRBD1. V shed 3 bases and J 4 bases; nucleotides not matched to a gene: 13. The CDR3 runs 17 residues. Germline CDR1 SGHRS, CDR2 YFSETQ. CDR3 amino acids: CASSSRDREGGSYGYTF. Here the CDR3 DNA reads TGCGCCAGCAGCTCACGGGACAGGGAAGGAGGGAGCTATGGCTACACCTTC.

This clone occurred a few times. This rearrangement joins TRBV6-6 to TRBJ1-1; D is perhaps TRBD1 (5 bases). V lost 6 bases and J 1 base, leaving 15 bases between the germline ends. The germline V gene has CDR1 MNHNY and CDR2 SVGAGI (reference sequence). The length of the CDR3 is 15 residues. Here the CDR3 DNA reads TGTGCCAGCAGCAGGGTGATCCGGGGGAACACTGAAGCTTTCTTT. Translating it yields CASSRVIRGNTEAFF.

The rearrangement uses TRBV27 and TRBJ1-5; 8 bases align to TRBD1. CDR1 is MNHEY and CDR2 is SMNVEV in the germline V gene (reference sequence). The ends lost 3 bases at V and 3 bases at J; junction bases unmatched: 7. The CDR3 extends over 16 amino acids. In DNA, the CDR3 is TGTGCCAGCAGTTTTGCAGGGGGCGGGTACAATCAGCCCCAGCATTTT. Its translation is CASSFAGGGYNQPQHF.

This rearrangement joins TRBV28 to TRBJ2-7; 14 bases match TRBD2. Germline V CDR1 and CDR2: MDHEN, SYDVKM. V shed 4 bases and J 3 bases; nucleotides not matched to a gene: 5. This CDR3 is built from 16 residues. This chain's CDR3 is CASSWGLAGENYEQYF. CDR3 nucleotides: TGTGCCAGCAGTTGGGGACTAGCGGGGGAAAACTACGAGCAGTACTTC.

The V and J genes are TRBV2 and TRBJ1-1; 8 positions agree with TRBD1. V was clipped by 6 bases and J by 7 bases; unmatched bases: 10. The CDR3 spans 14 residues. CDR1 and CDR2 from the germline V gene are SNHLY and FYNNEI. CDR3 region: CASRLPGQVDEAFF. The CDR3 DNA reads TGTGCCAGCAGATTACCGGGACAGGTTGATGAAGCTTTCTTT.

The chain is built from TRBV5-4 and TRBJ2-7; D is possibly TRBD1 (6 bases). CDR1 SGHNT and CDR2 YYREEE come from the germline V gene (reference sequence). This CDR3 comprises 16 residues. Trimming stripped 4 bases from V and 2 bases from J, with 19 bases between. The CDR3 protein is CASSSLTGNAPYEQYF. DNA for the CDR3: TGTGCCAGCAGCAGCCTAACAGGGAACGCACCCTACGAGCAGTACTTC.

This chain uses TRBV28 with TRBJ2-7, with unresolved D. Trimming took 5 bases from V and 6 from J, leaving 14 bases between them. Germline V gene lookup returns CDR1 MDHEN and CDR2 SYDVKM. The length of the CDR3 is 13 residues. The CDR3 DNA sequence: TGTGCCAGCAGTCCGATCTCCGGCGCCGAGCAGTACTTC. This sequence encodes CASSPISGAEQYF. Complete variable domain (other parts from reference TRBV28 and TRBJ2-7): DVKVTQSSRYLVKRTGEKVFLECVQDMDHENMFWYRQDPGLGLRLIYFSYDVKMKEKGDIPEGYSVSREKKERFSLILESASTNQTSMYLCASSPISGAEQYFGPGTRLTVT.

The rearrangement joins TRBV29-1 to TRBJ2-3; 9 positions agree with TRBD2. Trimming removed 4 bases from V and 6 bases from J; junction bases left unmatched: 8. There are 14 residues in the CDR3. The germline V gene has CDR1 SQVTM and CDR2 ANQGSEA. The CDR3 DNA is TGCAGCGTTGTCGGTCTAGCGGGATCCGATACGCAGTATTTT. It specifies CSVVGLAGSDTQYF.

As concerns this clone: Other DNA sequences in the same sample also yield this CDR3. This sequence joins TRBV27 and TRBJ2-7; D gene unclear. The CDR3 consists of 13 residues. The V gene lost 3 bases and the J gene lost 1 base, with 7 bases spanning the gap. Germline V CDR1 and CDR2: MNHEY, SMNVEV (reference sequence). The CDR3 nucleotides read TGTGCCAGCAGTTTCCTAGGTTCCTACGAGCAGTACTTC. This encodes CASSFLGSYEQYF.

The chain joins TRBV4-1 to TRBJ1-1; D possibly corresponds to TRBD1 (5 bases). This CDR3 spans 13 amino acids. Germline-derived CDR1 and CDR2 are MGHRA and YSYEKL. V shed 2 bases and J shed 4 bases, with 8 bases lying between them. The CDR3 DNA follows: TGCGCCAGCAGCCAAAGGGGACCCACTGAAGCTTTCTTT. Protein sequence: CASSQRGPTEAFF.

The chain combines TRBV5-1 with TRBJ1-2; 9 positions match TRBD1. This CDR3 is 16 amino acids long. Germline CDR1 and CDR2: SGHRS and YFSETQ. With V trimmed by 0 bases and J by 3 bases, 6 bases remained unmatched. CDR3 sequence: CASSLDGTGIHYGYTF. Here the CDR3 DNA reads TGCGCCAGCAGCTTGGACGGGACAGGGATCCACTATGGCTACACCTTC.

The V call is TRBV15, the J call TRBJ2-4, with D possibly matching TRBD2 (5 bases). The CDR3 length is 17 residues. The germline V and J ends were trimmed by 0 bases and 2 bases, with 14 bases remaining between them. Germline V CDR1 and CDR2: LNHNV, YYDKDF (reference sequence). The CDR3 sequence: CATSRDRNSGTKNIQYF. In DNA form, the CDR3 reads TGTGCCACCAGCAGAGATCGCAACTCCGGGACCAAAAACATTCAGTACTTC.

The chain links TRBV5-4 to TRBJ2-3; D remains unclear. Trimming left V 0 bases short and J 1 base short, with 9 bases between. CDR3 size: 15 residues. Per the germline V gene, CDR1 is SGHNT and CDR2 is YYREEE (reference sequence). CDR3 sequence: CASSLDVGRTDTQYF. The CDR3 DNA reads TGTGCCAGCAGCTTGGATGTAGGGCGCACAGATACGCAGTATTTT.

The rearrangement uses TRBV2 and TRBJ2-3; D is perhaps TRBD2 (5 bases). Germline values: CDR1 SNHLY, CDR2 FYNNEI. Trimming shortened V by 1 base and J by 1 base, and 15 bases separated the two germline ends. The CDR3 is made up of 17 amino acids. The CDR3 protein is CASSEGGQTEGTDTQYF. DNA of the CDR3: TGTGCCAGCAGTGAAGGCGGGCAGACGGAAGGCACAGATACGCAGTATTTT.

The genes are TRBV28 and TRBJ1-2; weak D call: TRBD1 (5 bases). The CDR3 sequence is 14 residues long. The germline V and J ends were trimmed by 4 bases and 4 bases, with 13 bases remaining between them. CDR1 and CDR2 (germline): MDHEN, SYDVKM. CDR3 sequence: CASSSPGPLYGYTF. The CDR3 nucleotides are TGTGCCAGCAGTTCCCCGGGACCGCTCTATGGCTACACCTTC.

The chain recombines TRBV4-1 with TRBJ2-7; TRBD1 matches at 9 bases. The germline CDR1 and CDR2 sequences are MGHRA and YSYEKL. V shed 4 bases and J 2 bases; nucleotides not matched to a gene: 6. This CDR3 is 15 amino acids long. The CDR3: CASSPDRGSAYEQYF. For the CDR3, the DNA is TGCGCCAGCAGCCCGGACAGGGGAAGCGCCTACGAGCAGTACTTC.

This chain joins TRBV5-5 and TRBJ2-7; perhaps TRBD1 as D (6 bases). V shed 4 bases and J shed 3 bases, with 14 bases lying between them. Germline CDR1 and CDR2: SGHKS and YYEKEE (reference sequence). This CDR3 has 14 residues. CDR3 protein: CASSMTGTNYEQYF. DNA for the CDR3: TGTGCCAGCAGCATGACCGGGACAAACTACGAGCAGTACTTC.

CDR3 nucleotide sequence: TGTGCCAGCAGCGCCGGACTAGGGTCGGATACGCAGTATTTT. The encoded protein is CASSAGLGSDTQYF. The V call is TRBV7-9, the J call TRBJ2-3; 7 nucleotides line up with TRBD2. From germline, CDR1 is SEHNR and CDR2 FQNEAQ (reference sequence). The CDR3 is made up of 14 amino acids. V shed 5 bases, J shed 6 bases, and the junction held 8 bases outside the gene matches.

V usage is TRBV18 and J usage is TRBJ1-1; D might be TRBD1 (6 bases). Trimming stripped 6 bases from V and 0 bases from J, with 11 bases between. The length of the CDR3 is 14 residues. Germline V lookup: CDR1 KGHSH, CDR2 LQKENI. The CDR3 sequence: CASSLDRLNTEAFF. CDR3 DNA sequence: TGTGCCAGCTCCCTCGACAGGTTGAACACTGAAGCTTTCTTT.

This clone was seen only once. J is TRBJ2-7 and V is TRBV5-1, with TRBD2 as a possible D gene (5 bases). The germline V and J ends were trimmed by 4 bases and 2 bases, with 16 bases remaining between them. CDR1 is SGHRS and CDR2 is YFSETQ in the germline V gene. This CDR3 region has 15 residues. The CDR3 is CASSPARDYTYEQYF. The CDR3 bases are TGCGCCAGCAGCCCCGCCCGAGACTACACCTACGAGCAGTACTTC.

The rearrangement links TRBV27 to TRBJ2-3; TRBD2 aligns across 10 bases. V shed 5 bases and J 4 bases; nucleotides not matched to a gene: 12. This CDR3 has 17 residues. The V gene's germline CDR1 is MNHEY and CDR2 SMNVEV (reference sequence). The CDR3 loop is CASSPPGSGRAADTQYF. The CDR3 DNA reads TGTGCCAGCAGTCCTCCTGGGAGCGGGAGGGCGGCAGATACGCAGTATTTT.